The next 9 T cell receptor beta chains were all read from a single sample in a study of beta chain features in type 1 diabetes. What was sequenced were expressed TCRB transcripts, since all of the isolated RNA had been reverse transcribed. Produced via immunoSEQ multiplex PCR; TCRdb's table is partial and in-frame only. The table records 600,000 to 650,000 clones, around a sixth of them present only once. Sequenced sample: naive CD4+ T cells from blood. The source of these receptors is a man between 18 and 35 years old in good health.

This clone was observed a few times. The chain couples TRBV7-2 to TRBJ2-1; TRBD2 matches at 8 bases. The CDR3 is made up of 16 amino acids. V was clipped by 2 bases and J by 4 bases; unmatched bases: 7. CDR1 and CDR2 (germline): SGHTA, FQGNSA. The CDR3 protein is CASSLKGSGVYNEQFF. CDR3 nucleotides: TGTGCCAGCAGCTTAAAGGGTAGCGGGGTATACAATGAGCAGTTCTTC.

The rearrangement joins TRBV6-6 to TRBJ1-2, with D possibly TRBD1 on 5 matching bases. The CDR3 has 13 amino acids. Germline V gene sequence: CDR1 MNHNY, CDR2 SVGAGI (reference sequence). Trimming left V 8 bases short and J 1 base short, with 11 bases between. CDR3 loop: CASRLDNNYGYTF. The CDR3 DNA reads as TGTGCCAGCCGCCTGGACAATAACTATGGCTACACCTTC.

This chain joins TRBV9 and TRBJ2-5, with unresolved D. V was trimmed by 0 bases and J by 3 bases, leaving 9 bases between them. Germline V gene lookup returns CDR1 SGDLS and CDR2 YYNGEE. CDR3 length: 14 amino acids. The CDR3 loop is CASSVAPRKETQYF. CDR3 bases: TGTGCCAGCAGCGTAGCACCGCGGAAAGAGACCCAGTACTTC.

For the CDR3, the DNA is TGTGCCAGCAGAGAAAGCCGGGGAGGGTTGAACACCGGGGAGCTGTTTTTT. Its translation is CASRESRGGLNTGELFF. The rearrangement joins TRBV6-1 to TRBJ2-2; 7 bases agree with TRBD2. J lost 1 base, V lost 6 bases, and 11 bases had no gene match. The CDR3 is 17 amino acids. Germline lookup yields CDR1 MNHNS and CDR2 SASEGT.

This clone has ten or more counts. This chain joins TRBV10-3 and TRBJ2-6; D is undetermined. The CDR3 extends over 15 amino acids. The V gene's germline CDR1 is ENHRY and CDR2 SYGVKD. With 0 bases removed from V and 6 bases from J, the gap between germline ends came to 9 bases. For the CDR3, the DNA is TGTGCCATCAGTGAGTCCAAACAGCAGGCCAACGTCCTGACTTTC. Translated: CAISESKQQANVLTF.

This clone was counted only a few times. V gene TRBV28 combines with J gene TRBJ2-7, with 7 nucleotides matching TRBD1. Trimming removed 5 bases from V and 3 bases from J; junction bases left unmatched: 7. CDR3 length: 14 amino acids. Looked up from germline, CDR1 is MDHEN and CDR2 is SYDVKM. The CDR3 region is CASSPPGQNYEQYF. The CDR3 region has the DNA TGTGCCAGCAGTCCACCGGGACAGAACTACGAGCAGTACTTC.

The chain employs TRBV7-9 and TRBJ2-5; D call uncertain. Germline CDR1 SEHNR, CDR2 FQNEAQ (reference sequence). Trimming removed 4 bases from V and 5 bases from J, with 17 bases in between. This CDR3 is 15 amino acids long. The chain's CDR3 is CASSSQVLTRETQYF. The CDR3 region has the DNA TGTGCCAGCAGCTCCCAAGTTCTGACAAGGGAGACCCAGTACTTC.

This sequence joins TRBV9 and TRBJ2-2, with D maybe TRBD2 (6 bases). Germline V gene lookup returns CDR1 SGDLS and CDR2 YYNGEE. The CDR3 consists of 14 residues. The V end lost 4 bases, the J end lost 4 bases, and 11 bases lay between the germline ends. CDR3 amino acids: CASSRGLGTGELFF. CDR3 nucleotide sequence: TGTGCCAGCAGCAGGGGACTGGGCACCGGGGAGCTGTTTTTT.

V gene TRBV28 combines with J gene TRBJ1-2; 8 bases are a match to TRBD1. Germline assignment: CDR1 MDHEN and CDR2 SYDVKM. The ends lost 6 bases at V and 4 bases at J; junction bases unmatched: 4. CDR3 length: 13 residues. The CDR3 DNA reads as TGTGCCAGCAGATACAGGGGGATCTATGGCTACACCTTC. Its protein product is CASRYRGIYGYTF.